This T cell receptor beta chain was captured by sequencing in a study of radiation and T cells in renal cell carcinoma. Study-wide results and limits: Without pretreatment biopsies, baseline tumor clonotype presence was undetermined. From baseline, blood top tumor clonotypes peaked at 2 weeks post-radiation.

Points on this clone: What it binds is not known.

The CDR3 is 13 amino acids. V gave up 5 bases and J gave up 6 bases; unmatched junction bases: 4. The V gene's germline CDR1 is SGHNT and CDR2 YENEEA. This table comes from immunoSEQ multiplex PCR, and its TCRdb copy is limited to in-frame clones, with some not included. The repertoire consists of about 150,000 clones, with about 88% occurring once and the leading ten covering approximately 4%. As for time point: baseline pretreatment blood. Treatment denoted: 15 Gy SBRT to primary tumor, nephrectomy 4 weeks later. Radiation-treated patients gave blood at baseline, week 2 and week 4. The tumor was a clear cell renal cell carcinoma.

This chain connects TRBV11-3 to TRBJ1-1; TRBD1 aligns across 9 bases. The source material was blood, sampled from a patient whose treatment included radiotherapy and nephrectomy. This TCR came from a woman in her 70s with renal cell carcinoma. The CDR3 loop reads CASSITGGSEAFF. In DNA, the CDR3 is TGTGCCAGCAGCATAACAGGGGGCTCTGAAGCTTTCTTT.